This TCR beta chain was documented in a study of CD8 T cells in ankylosing spondylitis. Study observations and caveats: Matched ankylosing spondylitis synovial fluid reportedly contained a significantly enriched population of disease-linked clones. Within ankylosing spondylitis blood, a TCR beta motif made up of roughly eight highly homologous variants appeared to be characteristic.

This clonotype was seen only a few times. Its cognate antigen is unknown. Molecular-barcoded quantitative 5'-RACE produced these TCR beta libraries. One entry per CDR3 protein, called by TCRdb with MiXCR from the 5' RACE reads. The sample yields around 430,000 distinct CDR3 sequences, 17% seen once. The CDR3 totals 16 residues. Looked up from germline, CDR1 is KGHSH and CDR2 is LQKENI. The germline V and J ends were trimmed by 3 bases and 0 bases, with 14 bases remaining between them. The origin of this receptor is a male donor with ankylosing spondylitis. The source material was blood, either unsorted or a sorted T cell fraction (not recorded which). The rearrangement uses TRBV18 and TRBJ1-1, with D perhaps matching TRBD1 (5 bases). The chain's CDR3 is CASSPRPGAMNTEAFF. The CDR3 bases are TGTGCCAGCTCACCGAGGCCCGGGGCAATGAACACTGAAGCTTTCTTT.